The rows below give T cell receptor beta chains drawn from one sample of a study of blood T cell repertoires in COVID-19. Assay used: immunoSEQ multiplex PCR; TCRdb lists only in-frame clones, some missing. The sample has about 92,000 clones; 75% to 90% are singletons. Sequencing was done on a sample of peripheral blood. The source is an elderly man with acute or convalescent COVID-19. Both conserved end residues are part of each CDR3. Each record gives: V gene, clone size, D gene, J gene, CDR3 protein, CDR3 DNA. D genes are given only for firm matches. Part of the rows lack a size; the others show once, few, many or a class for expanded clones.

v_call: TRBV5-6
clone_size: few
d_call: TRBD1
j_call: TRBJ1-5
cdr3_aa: CASSHKTGDDQPQHF
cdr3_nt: TGTGCCAGCAGCCACAAAACAGGGGATGATCAGCCCCAGCATTTT

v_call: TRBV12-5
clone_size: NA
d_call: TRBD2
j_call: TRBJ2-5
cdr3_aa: CASGLVHSAGGSETQYF
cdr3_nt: TGTGCTAGTGGTTTGGTACACTCAGCGGGAGGTTCAGAGACCCAGTACTTC

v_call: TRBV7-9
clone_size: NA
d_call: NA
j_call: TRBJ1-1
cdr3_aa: CASSLPPVNTEAFF
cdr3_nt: TGTGCCAGCAGCTTACCTCCAGTGAACACTGAAGCTTTCTTT

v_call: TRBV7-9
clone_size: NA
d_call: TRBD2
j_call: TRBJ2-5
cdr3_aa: CASSSPGLGGETQYF
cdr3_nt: TGTGCCAGCAGCTCCCCCGGACTAGGCGGAGAGACCCAGTACTTC

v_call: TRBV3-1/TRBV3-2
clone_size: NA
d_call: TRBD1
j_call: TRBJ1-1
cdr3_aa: CASSQGQGFTEAFF
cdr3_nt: TGTGCCAGCAGCCAAGGACAGGGCTTCACTGAAGCTTTCTTT

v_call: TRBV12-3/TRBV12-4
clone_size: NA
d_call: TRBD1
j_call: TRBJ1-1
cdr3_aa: CASSSGTGEAFF
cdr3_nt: TGTGCCAGCAGCTCTGGGACAGGAGAAGCTTTCTTT

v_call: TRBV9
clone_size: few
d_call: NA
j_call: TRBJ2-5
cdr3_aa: CASSSTSFQETQYF
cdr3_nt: TGTGCCAGCAGCTCGACTAGTTTCCAAGAGACCCAGTACTTC

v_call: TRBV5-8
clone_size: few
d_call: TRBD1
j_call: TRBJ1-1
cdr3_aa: CASSGTGTMNTEAFF
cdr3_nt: TGTGCCAGCAGCGGGACAGGGACGATGAACACTGAAGCTTTCTTT

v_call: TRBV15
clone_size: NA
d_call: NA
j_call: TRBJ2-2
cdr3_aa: CATSRDREAGTGELFF
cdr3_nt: TGTGCCACCAGCAGAGATCGGGAAGCGGGTACCGGGGAGCTGTTTTTT

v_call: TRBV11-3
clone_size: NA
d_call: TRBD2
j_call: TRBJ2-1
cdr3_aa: CASSPRATSGRVYNEQFF
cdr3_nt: TGTGCCAGCAGCCCCCGGGCCACTAGCGGGAGGGTGTACAATGAGCAGTTCTTC

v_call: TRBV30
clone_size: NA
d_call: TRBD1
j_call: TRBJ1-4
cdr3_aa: CAFLPTGRWEKLFF
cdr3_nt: TGTGCCTTCCTACCGACAGGGCGGTGGGAAAAACTGTTTTTT

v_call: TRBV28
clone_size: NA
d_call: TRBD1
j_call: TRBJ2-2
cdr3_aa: CASSQGTGKNTGELFF
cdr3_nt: TGTGCCAGCAGCCAGGGGACAGGGAAAAACACCGGGGAGCTGTTTTTT

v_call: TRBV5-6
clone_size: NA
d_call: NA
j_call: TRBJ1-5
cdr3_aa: CASSLVQDSNQPQHF
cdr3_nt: TGTGCCAGCAGCTTGGTTCAGGATAGCAATCAGCCCCAGCATTTT

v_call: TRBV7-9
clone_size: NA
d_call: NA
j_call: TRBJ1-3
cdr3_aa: CASSLVSAGAGNTIYF
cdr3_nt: TGTGCCAGCAGCTTAGTATCGGCAGGGGCTGGAAACACCATATATTTT

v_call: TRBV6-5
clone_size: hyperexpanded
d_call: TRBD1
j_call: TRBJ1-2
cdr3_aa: CASSYSTGVPGGYTF
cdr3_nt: TGTGCCAGCAGTTACTCCACAGGGGTTCCGGGTGGCTACACCTTC

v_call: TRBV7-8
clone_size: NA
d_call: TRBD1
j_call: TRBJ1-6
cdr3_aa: CASSLLQGLNSPLHF
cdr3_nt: TGTGCCAGCAGCTTACTACAGGGGTTGAATTCACCCCTCCACTTT

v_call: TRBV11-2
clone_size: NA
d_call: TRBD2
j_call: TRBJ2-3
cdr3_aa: CASSPWTSGTDTQYF
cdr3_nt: TGTGCCAGCAGCCCTTGGACTAGCGGCACAGATACGCAGTATTTT

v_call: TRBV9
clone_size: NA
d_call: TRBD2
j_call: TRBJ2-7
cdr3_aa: CASSVGASGSSYEQYF
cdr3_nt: TGTGCCAGCAGCGTAGGGGCTAGCGGGAGCTCCTACGAGCAGTACTTC

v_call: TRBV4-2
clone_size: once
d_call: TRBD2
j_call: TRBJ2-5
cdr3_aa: CASSQEAPSGSLMTQYF
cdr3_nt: TGTGCCAGCAGCCAAGAGGCCCCCAGCGGGAGTTTGATGACCCAGTACTTC